This TCR beta chain was retrieved from a study of shared clonotypes between healthy human individuals. V lost 5 bases and J 2 bases, leaving 16 bases between the germline ends. CDR3 length: 15 residues. Germline V gives CDR1 LGHNA, CDR2 YNFKEQ. Libraries were prepared by immunoSEQ multiplex PCR; TCRdb keeps only in-frame clonotypes and omits some of them. Of just under 350,000 clones in the sample, around 70% were seen once. V gene TRBV4-2 combines with J gene TRBJ2-7; D remains ambiguous. The receptor was derived from a young man in good health. Sequenced material: memory CD4+ T cells sorted from blood. The subset was: CD45RA-negative fraction. CDR3 sequence reads: CASSWTEDGAYEQYF. The CDR3 DNA reads TGTGCCAGCAGCTGGACCGAGGATGGTGCCTACGAGCAGTACTTC.